This T cell receptor (beta chain) appears in the sequencing data of a study of OX40 agonist ivuxolimab in advanced cancers. Study information: Ivuxolimab is a fully human IgG2 antibody that activates OX40 (CD134). Of mixed ages from 23 to 79 and averaging roughly 64 years, the group was just under 85% male.

Measured with immunoSEQ multiplex PCR; TCRdb has only the in-frame clones, and not every one. Among tens of thousands of clones listed, 80% to 90% were seen once. Trimming shortened V by 0 bases and J by 4 bases, and 7 bases separated the two germline ends. Germline-derived CDR1 and CDR2 are MNHEY and SVGAGI. This CDR3 is built from 14 residues. This sequence joins TRBV6-5 and TRBJ1-3; D gene uncertain. Sequencing was performed on CD4+ or CD8+ T cells sorted from blood, taken in a trial of the OX40 agonist ivuxolimab. This clonotype was obtained from an adult with an advanced solid tumor such as melanoma, head and neck, liver or kidney cancer. The CDR3 sequence: CASSYSGLGNTIYF. The DNA for the CDR3 is TGTGCCAGCAGTTACTCAGGGCTGGGAAACACCATATATTTT.